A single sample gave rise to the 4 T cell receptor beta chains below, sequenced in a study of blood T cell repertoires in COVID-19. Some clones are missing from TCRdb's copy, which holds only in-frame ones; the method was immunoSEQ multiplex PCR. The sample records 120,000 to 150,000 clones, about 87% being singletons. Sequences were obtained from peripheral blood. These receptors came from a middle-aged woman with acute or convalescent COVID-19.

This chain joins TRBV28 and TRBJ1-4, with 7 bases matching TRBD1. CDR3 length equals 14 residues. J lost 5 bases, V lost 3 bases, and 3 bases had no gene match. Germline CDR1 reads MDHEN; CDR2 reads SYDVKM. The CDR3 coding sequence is TGTGCCAGCAGTTTGGGGACAGTCAATGAAAAACTGTTTTTT. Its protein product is CASSLGTVNEKLFF.

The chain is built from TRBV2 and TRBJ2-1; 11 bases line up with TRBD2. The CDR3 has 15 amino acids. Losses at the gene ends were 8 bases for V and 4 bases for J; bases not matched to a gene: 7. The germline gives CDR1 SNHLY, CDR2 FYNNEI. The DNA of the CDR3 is TGTGCCAGCTCTTTAGCGGGGGGGCCGTACAATGAGCAGTTCTTC. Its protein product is CASSLAGGPYNEQFF.

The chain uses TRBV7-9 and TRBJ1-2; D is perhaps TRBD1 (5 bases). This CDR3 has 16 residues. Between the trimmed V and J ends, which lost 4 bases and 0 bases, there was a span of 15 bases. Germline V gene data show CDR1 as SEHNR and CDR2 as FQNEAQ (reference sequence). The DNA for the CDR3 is TGTGCCAGCAGCTCCGACAGACACCCTTCTAACTATGGCTACACCTTC. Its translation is CASSSDRHPSNYGYTF.

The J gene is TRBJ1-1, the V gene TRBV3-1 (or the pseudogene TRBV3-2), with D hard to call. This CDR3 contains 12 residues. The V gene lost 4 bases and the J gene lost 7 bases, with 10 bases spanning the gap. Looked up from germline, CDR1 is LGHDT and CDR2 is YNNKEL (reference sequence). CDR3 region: CASSPDGDEAFF. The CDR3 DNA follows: TGTGCCAGCAGCCCCGACGGGGATGAAGCTTTCTTT.